The 12 T cell receptor beta chains below were found in one sample sequenced in a study of blood T cell repertoires in COVID-19 (dated by TCRdb to 2020 to 2021). Libraries came from the immunoSEQ multiplex PCR assay. Imported from immuneACCESS, the table was reduced by TCRdb to in-frame sequences with V and J called. These copies leave out some clones; in studies compared against another copy, an unresolved V gene accounts for under half, and the cause of the remainder is not known. This sample holds about 260,000 clones; more than 75% were observed only once. 2% to 2.5% of the sample is held by the ten biggest clonotypes. Source material: PBMCs or T cells enriched from blood (not recorded which). These receptors all stem from a woman aged 45-59 years who had recovered from COVID-19.

The rearrangement uses TRBV6-5 and TRBJ2-2; D might be TRBD2 (6 bases). Trimming took off 5 bases at V and 7 bases at J, with 17 bases between the two ends. The germline gives CDR1 MNHEY, CDR2 SVGAGI. This CDR3 has 15 residues. The CDR3 loop reads CASSPSQRRGGELFF. CDR3 nucleotide sequence: TGTGCCAGCAGTCCCTCGCAACGGCGGGGCGGGGAGCTGTTTTTT.

As concerns this clone: Compared with germline, one end of the junction differs, possibly owing to a read error. V and J are TRBV6-1 and TRBJ2-7; the match to TRBD2 covers 12 bases. This CDR3 region has 15 residues. Germline CDR1 is MNHNS and CDR2 is SASEGT. The CDR3 nucleotides read TGTGCCAGCAGCGAAGGACTAGCGGGAATATACGAGCAGTACTTC. Protein: CASSEGLAGIYEQYF.

CDR3 DNA sequence: TGTGCCAGTAGTAGGACAGGGTTTGAAAAACTGTTTTTT. Residues: CASSRTGFEKLFF. The chain recombines TRBV19 with TRBJ1-4, with 8 bases identical to TRBD1. The germline V gene has CDR1 LNHDA and CDR2 SQIVND (reference sequence). The J segment lost 7 bases and the V segment lost 4 bases, leaving 2 bases of the junction unmatched. The CDR3 covers 13 residues.

This clone showed up just a few times. V gene TRBV12-3 or TRBV12-4 combines with J gene TRBJ1-4, with 7 positions matching TRBD1. This CDR3 comprises 13 residues. Trimming took 5 bases from V and 8 from J; bases not matched to a gene: 5. The CDR3, as DNA: TGTGCCAGCAGTGGGGACAGCAGGGAAAAACTGTTTTTT. Residues: CASSGDSREKLFF.

In this sample, this clone turned up a few times. This chain links TRBV7-2 with TRBJ2-3, with TRBD1 matching over 8 bases. The CDR3 is 14 residues long. Per germline, CDR1 SGHTA and CDR2 FQGNSA. V lost 10 bases to trimming and J lost 3 bases; unmatched junction nucleotides: 9. In DNA form, the CDR3 reads TGTGCCACCCTAGAGGACAGGGCTACAGATACGCAGTATTTT. Its translation is CATLEDRATDTQYF.

This clone was observed a handful of times. This chain connects TRBV9 to TRBJ2-3; TRBD2 might be the D (6 bases). V lost 4 bases and J 2 bases, leaving 14 bases between the germline ends. The CDR3 runs to 15 residues. Germline loops: CDR1 SGDLS, CDR2 YYNGEE. As DNA, the CDR3 is TGTGCCAGCAGCCTAGTGGGGGGTCACACAGATACGCAGTATTTT. The encoded protein is CASSLVGGHTDTQYF.

CDR3 amino acids: CASSLTTIVGYEQFF. CDR3 DNA sequence: TGTGCCAGCAGCTTAACTACTATAGTCGGTTATGAGCAGTTCTTC. This chain joins TRBV7-2 and TRBJ2-1; D gene ambiguous. This CDR3 comprises 15 residues. Trimming cost V 2 bases and J 8 bases, with 16 bases left between them. Germline CDR1 and CDR2: SGHTA and FQGNSA.

This chain links TRBV9 with TRBJ1-3; perhaps TRBD1 as D (5 bases). Germline-derived CDR1 and CDR2 are SGDLS and YYNGEE. The CDR3 extends over 15 amino acids. Between the trimmed V and J ends, which lost 3 bases and 1 base, there was a span of 11 bases. CDR3 DNA sequence: TGTGCCAGCAGCGAAAGCGGGGGGTCTGGAAACACCATATATTTT. Its protein product is CASSESGGSGNTIYF.

V and J are TRBV29-1 and TRBJ2-2; 7 bases match TRBD1. Trimming at V came to 5 bases and at J to 4 bases, leaving 7 bases not matched to a gene. The CDR3 runs to 14 residues. Germline lookup yields CDR1 SQVTM and CDR2 ANQGSEA. The CDR3 DNA sequence: TGCAGCGTTCATGACAGGGAACGCACCGGGGAGCTGTTTTTT. It specifies CSVHDRERTGELFF.

The genes are TRBV12-5 and TRBJ2-7; D ambiguous. V was clipped by 1 base and J by 2 bases, with 6 bases between them. The CDR3 runs to 13 residues. Per the germline V gene, CDR1 is LGHNT and CDR2 is FRNRAP. CDR3 in amino acids: CASGLGRTYEQYF. The CDR3 nucleotides read TGTGCTAGTGGTTTGGGCAGAACCTACGAGCAGTACTTC. Based on the CDR3 plus reference TRBV12-5 and TRBJ2-7, the full variable domain is DARVTQTPRHKVTEMGQEVTMRCQPILGHNTVFWYRQTMMQGLELLAYFRNRAPLDDSGMPKDRFSAEMPDATLATLKIQPSEPRDSAVYFCASGLGRTYEQYFGPGTRLTVT.

The gene calls are TRBV9 and TRBJ1-1; the match to TRBD1 covers 8 bases. CDR1 is SGDLS and CDR2 is YYNGEE in the germline V gene. The CDR3 runs 15 residues. Trimming cost V 4 bases and J 0 bases; bases outside gene matches: 5. The CDR3 DNA reads as TGTGCCAGCAGCCTGGGGGACAGGTTGAACACTGAAGCTTTCTTT. Its protein product is CASSLGDRLNTEAFF.

This chain joins TRBV18 and TRBJ1-2; 11 positions agree with TRBD1. The CDR3 runs 14 residues. V was pared by 4 bases and J by 7 bases, with 5 bases of the junction left unmatched. CDR1 and CDR2 (germline): KGHSH, LQKENI. The CDR3 is CASSQGTGGTGYTF. The DNA of the CDR3 is TGTGCCAGCTCACAAGGGACAGGGGGTACTGGCTACACCTTC.